This is a list of T cell receptor beta chains from one sample in a study of CD8 T cells in ankylosing spondylitis. One entry per CDR3 protein, called by TCRdb with MiXCR from the 5' RACE reads. The sample includes under 300,000 distinct CDR3 sequences, roughly a tenth of them seen just once. The sample taken for sequencing was blood, either unsorted or a sorted T cell fraction (not recorded which). These receptors all stem from a male donor with ankylosing spondylitis or in good health (not recorded which). Both conserved end residues are part of each CDR3. A D gene is named only where the DNA matches it firmly. Rows may omit the clone size; those that give it use once, few, many or a size class.

J gene: TRBJ2-1; V gene: TRBV12-3/TRBV12-4; clone size: many; D gene: TRBD1; CDR3 DNA: TGTGCCAGCAGGACAGGGCGCTCCTACAATGAGCAGTTCTTC; CDR3 protein: CASRTGRSYNEQFF
J gene: TRBJ2-1; V gene: TRBV11-1; clone size: -; D gene: TRBD2; CDR3 DNA: TGTGCCAGCAGACCCCTAACCGGGACTAGCGGGGGTCTTGGGAATGAGCAGTTCTTC; CDR3 protein: CASRPLTGTSGGLGNEQFF
J gene: TRBJ2-1; V gene: TRBV5-1; clone size: many; D gene: TRBD2; CDR3 DNA: TGCGCCAGCAGCTCGGGCGGTAGCGGGGGCTACAATGAGCAGTTCTTC; CDR3 protein: CASSSGGSGGYNEQFF
J gene: TRBJ2-1; V gene: TRBV6-1; clone size: few; D gene: -; CDR3 DNA: TGTGCCAGCAGTGAAGGGGATAGCTCCTTCGAGCAGTTCTTC; CDR3 protein: CASSEGDSSFEQFF
J gene: TRBJ1-1; V gene: TRBV20-1; clone size: medium-sized; D gene: -; CDR3 DNA: TGCAGTGCTAGGTCCGGGAGGGACACTGAAGCTTTCTTT; CDR3 protein: CSARSGRDTEAFF
J gene: TRBJ1-5; V gene: TRBV3-1; clone size: -; D gene: -; CDR3 DNA: TGTGCCAGCAGCCAAGACGCGGGCGGGGATCAGCCCCAGCATTTT; CDR3 protein: CASSQDAGGDQPQHF
J gene: TRBJ2-5; V gene: TRBV5-1; clone size: many; D gene: TRBD2; CDR3 DNA: TGCGCCAGCAGCCGAACTAGCGGGGCGACCCAAGAGACCCAGTACTTC; CDR3 protein: CASSRTSGATQETQYF
J gene: TRBJ2-7; V gene: TRBV5-1; clone size: many; D gene: TRBD2; CDR3 DNA: TGCGCCAGCAGCTTAGGGACTAGTTCCTACGAGCAGTACTTC; CDR3 protein: CASSLGTSSYEQYF
J gene: TRBJ2-1; V gene: TRBV5-1; clone size: many; D gene: -; CDR3 DNA: TGCGCCAGCAGCCACGGGACCCCGGGGCGGAATGAGCAGTTCTTC; CDR3 protein: CASSHGTPGRNEQFF
J gene: TRBJ1-4; V gene: TRBV5-1; clone size: many; D gene: -; CDR3 DNA: TGCGCCAGCAGCCAAGACATCTTGAAGGAAAAACTGTTTTTT; CDR3 protein: CASSQDILKEKLFF
J gene: TRBJ2-2; V gene: TRBV12-3/TRBV12-4; clone size: many; D gene: TRBD2; CDR3 DNA: TGTGCCAGCAGTGGAACTAGCGGGGGGGCCTTGACCGGGGAGCTGTTTTTT; CDR3 protein: CASSGTSGGALTGELFF
J gene: TRBJ2-2; V gene: TRBV6-5; clone size: many; D gene: TRBD1; CDR3 DNA: TGTGCCAGCAGTTCCGGGACAGTTCGTGCCGGGGAGCTGTTTTTT; CDR3 protein: CASSSGTVRAGELFF
J gene: TRBJ2-5; V gene: TRBV12-3/TRBV12-4; clone size: many; D gene: -; CDR3 DNA: TGTGCCAGCTCAGTAAGGGAAGAGACCCAGTACTTC; CDR3 protein: CASSVREETQYF